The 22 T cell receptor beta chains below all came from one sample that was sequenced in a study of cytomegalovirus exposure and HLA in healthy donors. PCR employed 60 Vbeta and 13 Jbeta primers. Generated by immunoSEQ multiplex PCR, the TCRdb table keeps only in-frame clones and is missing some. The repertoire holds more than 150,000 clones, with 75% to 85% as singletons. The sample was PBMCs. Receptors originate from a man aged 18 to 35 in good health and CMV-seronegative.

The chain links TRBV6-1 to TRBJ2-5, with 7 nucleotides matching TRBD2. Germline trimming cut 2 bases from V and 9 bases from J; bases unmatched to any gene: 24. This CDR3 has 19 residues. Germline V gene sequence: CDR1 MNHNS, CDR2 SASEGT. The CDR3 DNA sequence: TGTGCCAGCAGTGAAATTCGGCAGCCCACTACACTACCCCGGGGGGCCCAGTACTTC. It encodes CASSEIRQPTTLPRGAQYF.

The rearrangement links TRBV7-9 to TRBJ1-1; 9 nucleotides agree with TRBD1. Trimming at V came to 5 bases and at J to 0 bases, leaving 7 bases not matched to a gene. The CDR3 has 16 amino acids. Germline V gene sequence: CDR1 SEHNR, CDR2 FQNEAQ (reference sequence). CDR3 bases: TGTGCCAGCAGCGTAATCACAGGGGGCCTGAACACTGAAGCTTTCTTT. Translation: CASSVITGGLNTEAFF. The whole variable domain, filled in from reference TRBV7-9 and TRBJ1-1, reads DTGVSQNPRHKITKRGQNVTFRCDPISEHNRLYWYRQTLGQGPEFLTYFQNEAQLEKSRLLSDRFSAERPKGSFSTLEIQRTEQGDSAMYLCASSVITGGLNTEAFFGQGTRLTVV.

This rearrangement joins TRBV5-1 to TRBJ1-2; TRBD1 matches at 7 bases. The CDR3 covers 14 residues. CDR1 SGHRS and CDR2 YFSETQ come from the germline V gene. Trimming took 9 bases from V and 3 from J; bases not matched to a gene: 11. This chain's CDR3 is CATRLGTADYGYTF. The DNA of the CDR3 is TGCGCCACCAGACTCGGGACAGCCGACTATGGCTACACCTTC.

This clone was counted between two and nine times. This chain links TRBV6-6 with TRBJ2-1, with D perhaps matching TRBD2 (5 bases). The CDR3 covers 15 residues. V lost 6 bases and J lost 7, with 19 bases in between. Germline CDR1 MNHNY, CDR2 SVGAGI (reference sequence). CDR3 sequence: CASSRTPGSVNEQFF. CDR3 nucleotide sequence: TGTGCCAGCAGCCGGACGCCTGGTAGCGTTAATGAGCAGTTCTTC.

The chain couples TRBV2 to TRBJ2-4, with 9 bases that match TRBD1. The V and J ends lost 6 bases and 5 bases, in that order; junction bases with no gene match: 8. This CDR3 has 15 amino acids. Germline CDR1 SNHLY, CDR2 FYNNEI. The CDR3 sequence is CASRPTGGSENIQYF. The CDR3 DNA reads TGTGCCAGCAGACCGACAGGGGGGTCAGAAAACATTCAGTACTTC.

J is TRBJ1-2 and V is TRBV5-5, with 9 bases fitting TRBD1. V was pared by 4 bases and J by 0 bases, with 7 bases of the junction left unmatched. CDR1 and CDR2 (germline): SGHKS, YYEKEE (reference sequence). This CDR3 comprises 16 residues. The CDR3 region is CASSPGQGTANYGYTF. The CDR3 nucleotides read TGTGCCAGCAGCCCGGGACAGGGAACCGCTAACTATGGCTACACCTTC.

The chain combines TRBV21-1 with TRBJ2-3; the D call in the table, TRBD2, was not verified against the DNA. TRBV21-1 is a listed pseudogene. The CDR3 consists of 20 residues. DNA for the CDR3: TGTGCCAGCAGCAATCTGGGGGGGCGCAGCGGGCACCTTTTACCAGATACGCAGTATTTT. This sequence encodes CASSNLGGRSGHLLPDTQYF.

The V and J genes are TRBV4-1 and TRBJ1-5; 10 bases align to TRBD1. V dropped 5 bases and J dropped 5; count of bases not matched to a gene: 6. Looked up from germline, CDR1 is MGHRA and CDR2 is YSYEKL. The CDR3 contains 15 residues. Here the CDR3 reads CASSDTGTGDQPQHF. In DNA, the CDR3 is TGCGCCAGCAGCGACACCGGGACAGGGGATCAGCCCCAGCATTTT.

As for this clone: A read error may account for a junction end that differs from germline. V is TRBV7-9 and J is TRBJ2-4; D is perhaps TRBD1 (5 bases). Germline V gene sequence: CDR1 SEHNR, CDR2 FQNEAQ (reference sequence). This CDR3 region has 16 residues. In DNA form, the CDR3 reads TGTTCCAGCAGCTTAGGCTCAGGGAAGGACAAAAACATTCAGTACTTC. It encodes CSSSLGSGKDKNIQYF.

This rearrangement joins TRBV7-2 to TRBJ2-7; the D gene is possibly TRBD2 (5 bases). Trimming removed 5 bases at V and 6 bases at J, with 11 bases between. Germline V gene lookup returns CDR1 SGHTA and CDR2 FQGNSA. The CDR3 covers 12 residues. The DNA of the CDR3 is TGTGCCAGCAGCCGGCTAGCCGGCGAGCAGTACTTC. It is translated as CASSRLAGEQYF.

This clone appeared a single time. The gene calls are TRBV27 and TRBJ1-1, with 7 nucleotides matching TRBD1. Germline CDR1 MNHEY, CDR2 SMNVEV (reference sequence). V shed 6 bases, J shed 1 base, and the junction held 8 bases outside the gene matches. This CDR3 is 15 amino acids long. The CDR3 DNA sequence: TGTGCCAGCAGGTACAGGGGAGTGGGGAACACTGAAGCTTTCTTT. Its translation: CASRYRGVGNTEAFF.

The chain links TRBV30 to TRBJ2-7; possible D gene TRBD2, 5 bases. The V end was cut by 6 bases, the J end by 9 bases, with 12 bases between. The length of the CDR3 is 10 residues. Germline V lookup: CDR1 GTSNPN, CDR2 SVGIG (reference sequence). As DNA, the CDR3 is TGTGCCTGCGGTGAGGGCCGGCAGTACTTC. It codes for CACGEGRQYF.

In DNA, the CDR3 is TGTGCCAGCAGCTTAGCTCTAGCGGGAGCGAAAGATACGCAGTATTTT. Protein product: CASSLALAGAKDTQYF. This chain links TRBV7-9 with TRBJ2-3; 10 bases match TRBD2. Germline V gene lookup returns CDR1 SEHNR and CDR2 FQNEAQ (reference sequence). Trimming cost V 0 bases and J 5 bases; bases outside gene matches: 5. CDR3 size: 16 residues.

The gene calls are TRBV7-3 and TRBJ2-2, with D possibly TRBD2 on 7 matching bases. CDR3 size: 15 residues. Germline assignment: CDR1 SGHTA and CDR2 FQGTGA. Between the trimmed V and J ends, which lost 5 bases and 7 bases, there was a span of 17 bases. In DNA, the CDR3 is TGTGCCAGCAGCCGGGGGGCCTTAGAGGGCGGGGAGCTGTTTTTT. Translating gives CASSRGALEGGELFF.

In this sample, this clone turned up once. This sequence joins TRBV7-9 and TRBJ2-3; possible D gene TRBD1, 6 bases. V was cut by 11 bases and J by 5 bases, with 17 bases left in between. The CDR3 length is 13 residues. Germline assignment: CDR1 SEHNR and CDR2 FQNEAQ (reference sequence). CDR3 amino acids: CALGAGVEDTQYF. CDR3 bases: TGTGCCCTAGGGGCAGGGGTGGAAGATACGCAGTATTTT. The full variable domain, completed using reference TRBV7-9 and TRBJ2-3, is DTGVSQNPRHKITKRGQNVTFRCDPISEHNRLYWYRQTLGQGPEFLTYFQNEAQLEKSRLLSDRFSAERPKGSFSTLEIQRTEQGDSAMYLCALGAGVEDTQYFGPGTRLTVL.

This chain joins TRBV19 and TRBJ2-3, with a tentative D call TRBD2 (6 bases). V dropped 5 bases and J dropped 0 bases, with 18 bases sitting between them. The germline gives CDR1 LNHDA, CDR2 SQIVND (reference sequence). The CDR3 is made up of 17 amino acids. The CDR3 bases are TGTGCCAGTAGTCCCCGACTAGACACTACTAGCACAGATACGCAGTATTTT. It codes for CASSPRLDTTSTDTQYF.

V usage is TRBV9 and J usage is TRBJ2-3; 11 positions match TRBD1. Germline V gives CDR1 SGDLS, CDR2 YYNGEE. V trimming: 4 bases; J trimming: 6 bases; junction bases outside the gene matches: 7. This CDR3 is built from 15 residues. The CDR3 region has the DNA TGTGCCAGCAGCCTAACGGACAGGGGGCATGATACGCAGTATTTT. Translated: CASSLTDRGHDTQYF.

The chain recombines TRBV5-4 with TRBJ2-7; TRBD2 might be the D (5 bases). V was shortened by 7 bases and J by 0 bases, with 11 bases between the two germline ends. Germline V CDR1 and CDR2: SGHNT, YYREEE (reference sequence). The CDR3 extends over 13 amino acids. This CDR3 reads CASGERSSYEQYF. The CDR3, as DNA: TGTGCCAGCGGGGAGAGATCCTCCTACGAGCAGTACTTC.

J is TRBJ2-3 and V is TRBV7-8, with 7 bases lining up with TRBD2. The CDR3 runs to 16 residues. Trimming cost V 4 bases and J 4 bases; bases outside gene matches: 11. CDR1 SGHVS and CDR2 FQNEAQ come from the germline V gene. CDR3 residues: CASSSAMTSRADTQYF. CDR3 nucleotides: TGTGCCAGCAGCTCTGCAATGACTAGCCGCGCAGATACGCAGTATTTT.

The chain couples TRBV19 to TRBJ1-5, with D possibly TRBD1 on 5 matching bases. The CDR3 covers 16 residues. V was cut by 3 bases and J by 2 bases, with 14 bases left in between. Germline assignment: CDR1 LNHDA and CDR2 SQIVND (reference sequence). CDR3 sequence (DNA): TGTGCCAGTAGTATCGGGGGGAGGTTGGGCAATCAGCCCCAGCATTTT. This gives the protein CASSIGGRLGNQPQHF.

The CDR3 nucleotides read TGTGCCAGTAGTAGAACGGGACAGATCTACACCGGGGAGCTGTTTTTT. Protein sequence: CASSRTGQIYTGELFF. This chain joins TRBV19 and TRBJ2-2, with 7 bases matching TRBD1. CDR1 LNHDA and CDR2 SQIVND come from the germline V gene (reference sequence). J gave up 3 bases and V 4 bases, and 8 bases lay outside the gene matches. CDR3 length: 16 residues.

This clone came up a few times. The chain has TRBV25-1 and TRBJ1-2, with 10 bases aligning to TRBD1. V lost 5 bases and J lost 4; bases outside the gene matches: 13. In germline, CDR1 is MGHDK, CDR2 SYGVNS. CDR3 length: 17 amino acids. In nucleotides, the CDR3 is TGTGCCAGCAGTCCCTCCCCCGGGACAGGGGCTCTCTATGGCTACACCTTC. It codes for CASSPSPGTGALYGYTF.